Sequencing of this TCR beta chain was carried out in a study of Ad26.COV2.S vaccination and SARS-CoV-2 variants. The ends were cut back, 0 bases at V and 0 bases at J, with 17 bases in the middle. The CDR3 runs 19 residues. The treatment here: around 19 received Ad26.COV2.S at low or high dose, single or two shots; five or six received placebo; per-sample allocation not given. The samples date from day 63 after the first vaccine or placebo injection. SARS-CoV-2 spike from the Wuhan strain was encoded by the vaccine, an Ad26 vector. Data came from immunoSEQ multiplex PCR; TCRdb stores just in-frame clones and leaves some out. The sample includes fewer than 300,000 clones, around 87% of them seen just once.

This chain links TRBV23-1 with TRBJ1-4, with a possible D match to TRBD1 (6 bases). TRBV23-1 is marked as an open reading frame, function uncertain. The sample was peripheral blood, taken in a trial of Ad26.COV2.S vaccine versus placebo. The origin of this receptor is a person between 18 and 65 years old who received the Ad26.COV2.S COVID-19 vaccine or a placebo. The CDR3 coding sequence is TGCGCCAGCAGTCAATCGTTATTCGACAGGTTTGCAACTAATGAAAAACTGTTTTTT. This codes for CASSQSLFDRFATNEKLFF.